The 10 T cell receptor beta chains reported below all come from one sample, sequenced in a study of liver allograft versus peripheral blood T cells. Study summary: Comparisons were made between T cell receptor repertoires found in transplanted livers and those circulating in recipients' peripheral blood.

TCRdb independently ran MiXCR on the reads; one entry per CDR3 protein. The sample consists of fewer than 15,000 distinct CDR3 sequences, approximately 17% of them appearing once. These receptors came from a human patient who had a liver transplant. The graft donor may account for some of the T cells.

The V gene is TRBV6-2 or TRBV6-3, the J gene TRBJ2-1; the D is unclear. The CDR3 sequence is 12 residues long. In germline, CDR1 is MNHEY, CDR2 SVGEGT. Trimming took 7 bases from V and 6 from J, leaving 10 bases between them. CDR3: CASTGRVNEQFF. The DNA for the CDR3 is TGTGCCAGCACCGGACGGGTCAATGAGCAGTTCTTC.

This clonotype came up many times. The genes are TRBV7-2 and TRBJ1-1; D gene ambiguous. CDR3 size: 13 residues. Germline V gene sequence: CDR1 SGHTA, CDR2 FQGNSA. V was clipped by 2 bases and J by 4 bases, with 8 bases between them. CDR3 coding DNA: TGTGCCAGCAGCTTATACGCAGCCACTGAAGCTTTCTTT. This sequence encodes CASSLYAATEAFF.

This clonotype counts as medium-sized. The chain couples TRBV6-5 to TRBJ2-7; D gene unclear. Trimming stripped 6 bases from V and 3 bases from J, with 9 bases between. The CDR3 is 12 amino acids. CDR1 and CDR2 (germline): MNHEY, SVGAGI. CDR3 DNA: TGTGCCAGCAGCCCAGAATACTACGAGCAGTACTTC. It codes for CASSPEYYEQYF.

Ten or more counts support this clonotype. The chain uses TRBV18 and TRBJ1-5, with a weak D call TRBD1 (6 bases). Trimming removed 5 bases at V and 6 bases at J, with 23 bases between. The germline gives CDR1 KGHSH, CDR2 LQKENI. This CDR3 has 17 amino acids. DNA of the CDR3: TGTGCCAGCTCATCGAGCTACGGGACACCCGGAGGTCAGCCCCAGCATTTT. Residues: CASSSSYGTPGGQPQHF. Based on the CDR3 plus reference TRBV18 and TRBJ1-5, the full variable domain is NAGVMQNPRHLVRRRGQEARLRCSPMKGHSHVYWYRQLPEEGLKFMVYLQKENIIDESGMPKERFSAEFPKEGPSILRIQQVVRGDSAAYFCASSSSYGTPGGQPQHFGDGTRLSIL.

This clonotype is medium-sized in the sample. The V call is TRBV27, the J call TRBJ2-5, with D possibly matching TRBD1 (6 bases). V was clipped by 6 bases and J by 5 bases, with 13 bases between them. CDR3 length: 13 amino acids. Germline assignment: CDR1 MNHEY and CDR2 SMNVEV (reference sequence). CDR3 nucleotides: TGTGCCAGCAGCCCTATCCAGGGGGAGACCCAGTACTTC. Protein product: CASSPIQGETQYF.

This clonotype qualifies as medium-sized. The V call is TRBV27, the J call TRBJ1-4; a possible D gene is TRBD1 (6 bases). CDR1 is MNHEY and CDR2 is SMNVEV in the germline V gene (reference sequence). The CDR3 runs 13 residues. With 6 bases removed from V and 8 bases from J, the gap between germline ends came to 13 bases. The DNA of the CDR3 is TGTGCCAGCAGGGAGACAGGATACGAAAAACTGTTTTTT. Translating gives CASRETGYEKLFF. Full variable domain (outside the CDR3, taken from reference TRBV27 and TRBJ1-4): EAQVTQNPRYLITVTGKKLTVTCSQNMNHEYMSWYRQDPGLGLRQIYYSMNVEVTDKGDVPEGYKVSRKEKRNFPLILESPSPNQTSLYFCASRETGYEKLFFGSGTQLSVL.

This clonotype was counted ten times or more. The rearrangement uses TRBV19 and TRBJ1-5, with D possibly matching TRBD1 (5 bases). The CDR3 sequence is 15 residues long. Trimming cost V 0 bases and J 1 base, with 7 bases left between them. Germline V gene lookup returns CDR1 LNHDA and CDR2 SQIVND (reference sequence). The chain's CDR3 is CASSIEGVSNQPQHF. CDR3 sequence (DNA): TGTGCCAGTAGTATAGAGGGGGTAAGCAATCAGCCCCAGCATTTT.

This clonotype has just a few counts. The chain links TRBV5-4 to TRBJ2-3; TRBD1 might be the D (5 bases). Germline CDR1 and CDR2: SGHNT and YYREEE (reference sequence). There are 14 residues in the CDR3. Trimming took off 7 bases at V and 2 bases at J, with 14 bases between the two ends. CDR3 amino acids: CASVRQITTDTQYF. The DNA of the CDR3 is TGTGCCAGCGTTCGACAGATAACCACAGATACGCAGTATTTT.

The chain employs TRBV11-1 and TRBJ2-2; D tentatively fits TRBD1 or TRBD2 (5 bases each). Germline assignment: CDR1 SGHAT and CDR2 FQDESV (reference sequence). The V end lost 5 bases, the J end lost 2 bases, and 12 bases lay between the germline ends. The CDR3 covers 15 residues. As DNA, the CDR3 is TGTGCCAGCAGCCCGGGGCCTACCAACACCGGGGAGCTGTTTTTT. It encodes CASSPGPTNTGELFF.

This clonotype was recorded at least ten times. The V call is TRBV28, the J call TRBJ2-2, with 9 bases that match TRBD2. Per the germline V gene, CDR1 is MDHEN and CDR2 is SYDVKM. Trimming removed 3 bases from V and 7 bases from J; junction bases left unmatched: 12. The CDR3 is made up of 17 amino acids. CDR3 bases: TGTGCCAGCAGTTTTCATTTAGCGGGGGTGAGCGGCGGGGAGCTGTTTTTT. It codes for CASSFHLAGVSGGELFF.